This T cell receptor beta chain was profiled in a study of T-cell memory formation after mild COVID-19. This clonotype was counted ten times or more. The antigen is unknown. The V end lost 4 bases, the J end lost 3 bases, and 12 bases lay between the germline ends. CDR3 length equals 14 residues. Study-level points and caveats: The study found contracting CD4+ clones mainly in CM and EM and contracting CD8+ clones in EMRA. CD4/CD8 balance held among clones contracting day 15 to 85, and later expanders leaned CD4+.

Constant-segment primers served in 5'RACE that generated TCR alpha and TCR beta cDNA libraries bearing sample barcodes and UMIs. TCRdb itself ran the 5' RACE reads through MiXCR, one entry per CDR3 protein. The sample contains a few hundred thousand distinct CDR3 sequences, approximately 10% of which appear only once. The source material was PBMCs or a T cell subset sorted from them (not recorded which). This TCR derives from a man aged 18 to 35 who had mild COVID-19 (a few samples of this study predate the infection). Cell type and time point are not known. The chain combines TRBV12-3 or TRBV12-4 with TRBJ1-1; no clear D gene. Here the CDR3 DNA reads TGTGCCAGCAGTTCTTGGTTTAAGGACACTGAAGCTTTCTTT. Translation gives CASSSWFKDTEAFF.